The present entry profiles one T cell receptor beta chain with its context. The antigen remains undetermined. The V and J ends lost 6 bases and 4 bases, in that order; junction bases with no gene match: 9. This CDR3 has 14 amino acids. Germline V lookup: CDR1 DFQATT, CDR2 SNEGSKA (reference sequence). Sequencing of cultured CD4+ T cell DNA used the Oncomine TCR Beta short-read assay. MiXCR was run by TCRdb on the PCR reads, yielding one entry per CDR3 protein. This sample has approximately 12,000 distinct CDR3 sequences; 55% to 65% occur once, and the top ten carry under 8.5%. This sample is drawn from a study of vaccination and CD4 T cells after COVID-19. The treatment denotes: roughly ten-day PBMC culture with coronavirus spike peptide pools or control peptides (ViraFEST assay).

The material was CD4+ T cells from blood, cultured in vitro, obtained before SARS-CoV-2 vaccination. The chain carries TRBV20-1 and TRBJ1-3, with 7 bases lining up with TRBD1. The clonotype originates from a human donor who had recovered from COVID-19. This CDR3 is CSAGDTGAGNTIYF. The DNA for the CDR3 is TGCAGTGCGGGGGACACAGGGGCCGGAAACACCATATATTTT.